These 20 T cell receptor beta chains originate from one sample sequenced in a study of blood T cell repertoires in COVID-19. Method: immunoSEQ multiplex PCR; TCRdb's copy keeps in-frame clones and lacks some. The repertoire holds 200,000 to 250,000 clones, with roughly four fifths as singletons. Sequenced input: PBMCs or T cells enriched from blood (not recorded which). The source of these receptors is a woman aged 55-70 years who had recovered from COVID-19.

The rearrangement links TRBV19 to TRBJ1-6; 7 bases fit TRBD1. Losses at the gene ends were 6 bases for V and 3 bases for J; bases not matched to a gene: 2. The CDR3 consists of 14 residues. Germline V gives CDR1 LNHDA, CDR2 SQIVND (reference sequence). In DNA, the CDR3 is TGTGCCAGTAGGGGGGACAGCTATAATTCACCCCTCCACTTT. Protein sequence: CASRGDSYNSPLHF.

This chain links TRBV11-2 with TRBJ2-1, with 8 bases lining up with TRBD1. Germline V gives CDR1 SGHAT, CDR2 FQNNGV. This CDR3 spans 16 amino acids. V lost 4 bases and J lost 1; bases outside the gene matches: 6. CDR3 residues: CASSSGQGPSYNEQFF. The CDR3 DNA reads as TGTGCCAGCAGCTCTGGACAGGGTCCTTCCTACAATGAGCAGTTCTTC. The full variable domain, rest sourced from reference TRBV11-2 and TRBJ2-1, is EAGVAQSPRYKIIEKRQSVAFWCNPISGHATLYWYQQILGQGPKLLIQFQNNGVVDDSQLPKDRFSAERLKGVDSTLKIQPAKLEDSAVYLCASSSGQGPSYNEQFFGPGTRLTVL.

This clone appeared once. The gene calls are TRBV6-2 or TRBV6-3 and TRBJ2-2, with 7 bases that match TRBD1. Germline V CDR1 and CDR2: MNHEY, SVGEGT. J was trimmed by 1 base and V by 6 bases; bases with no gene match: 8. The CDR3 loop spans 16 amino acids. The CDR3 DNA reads TGTGCCAGCAGCTCGACAGGGCACGAGAACACCGGGGAGCTGTTTTTT. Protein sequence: CASSSTGHENTGELFF.

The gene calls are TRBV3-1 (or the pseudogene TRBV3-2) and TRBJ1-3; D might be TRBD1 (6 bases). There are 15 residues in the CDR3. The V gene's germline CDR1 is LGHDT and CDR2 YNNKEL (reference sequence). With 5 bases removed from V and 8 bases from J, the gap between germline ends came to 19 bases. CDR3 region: CASSEGDRPADTIYF. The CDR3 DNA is TGTGCCAGCAGCGAGGGGGACCGACCGGCGGACACCATATATTTT.

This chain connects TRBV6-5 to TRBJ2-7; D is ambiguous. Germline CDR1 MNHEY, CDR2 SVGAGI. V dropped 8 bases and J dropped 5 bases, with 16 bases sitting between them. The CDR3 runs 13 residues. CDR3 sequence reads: CASQPPGLDEQYF. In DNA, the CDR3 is TGTGCCAGCCAACCCCCTGGGCTCGACGAGCAGTACTTC.

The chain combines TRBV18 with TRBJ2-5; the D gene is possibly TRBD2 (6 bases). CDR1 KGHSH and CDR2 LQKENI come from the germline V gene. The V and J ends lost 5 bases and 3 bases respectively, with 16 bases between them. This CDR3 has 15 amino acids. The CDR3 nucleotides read TGTGCCAGCTCAGGGACTGGCGGGGTAAAAGAGACCCAGTACTTC. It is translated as CASSGTGGVKETQYF.

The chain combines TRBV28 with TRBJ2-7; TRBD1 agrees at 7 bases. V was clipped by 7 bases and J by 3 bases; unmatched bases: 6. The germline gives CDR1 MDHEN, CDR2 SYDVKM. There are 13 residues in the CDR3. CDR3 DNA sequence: TGTGCCAGCATCGACAGGGCCGACTACGAGCAGTACTTC. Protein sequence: CASIDRADYEQYF.

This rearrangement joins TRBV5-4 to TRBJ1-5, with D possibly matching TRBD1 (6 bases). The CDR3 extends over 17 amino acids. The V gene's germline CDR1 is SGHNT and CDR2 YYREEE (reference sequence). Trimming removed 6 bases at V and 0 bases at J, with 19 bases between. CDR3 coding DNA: TGTGCCAGCACCCTACCATGGGGGACACCTAGCAATCAGCCCCAGCATTTT. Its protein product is CASTLPWGTPSNQPQHF.

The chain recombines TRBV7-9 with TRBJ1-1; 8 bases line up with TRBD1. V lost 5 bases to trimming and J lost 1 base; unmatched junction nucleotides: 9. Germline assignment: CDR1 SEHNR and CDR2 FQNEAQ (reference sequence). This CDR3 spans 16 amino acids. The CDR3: CASSPGGGQGNTEAFF. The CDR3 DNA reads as TGTGCCAGCAGCCCGGGAGGCGGACAGGGGAACACTGAAGCTTTCTTT.

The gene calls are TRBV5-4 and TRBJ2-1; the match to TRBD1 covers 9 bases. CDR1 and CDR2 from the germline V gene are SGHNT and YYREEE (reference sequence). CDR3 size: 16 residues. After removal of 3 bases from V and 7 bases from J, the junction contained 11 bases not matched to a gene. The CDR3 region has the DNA TGTGCCAGCAGCTCTTACCGGGACAGGGTGAGGAATGAGCAGTTCTTC. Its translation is CASSSYRDRVRNEQFF.

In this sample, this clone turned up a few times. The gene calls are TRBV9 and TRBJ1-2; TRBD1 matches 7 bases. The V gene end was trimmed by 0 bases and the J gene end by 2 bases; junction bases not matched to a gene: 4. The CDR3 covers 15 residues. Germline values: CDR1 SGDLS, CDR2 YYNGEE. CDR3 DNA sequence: TGTGCCAGCAGCGTAGGGCTGGGACAGAACTATGGCTACACCTTC. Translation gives CASSVGLGQNYGYTF. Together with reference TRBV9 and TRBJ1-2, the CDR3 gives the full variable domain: DSGVTQTPKHLITATGQRVTLRCSPRSGDLSVYWYQQSLDQGLQFLIQYYNGEERAKGNILERFSAQQFPDLHSELNLSSLELGDSALYFCASSVGLGQNYGYTFGSGTRLTVV.

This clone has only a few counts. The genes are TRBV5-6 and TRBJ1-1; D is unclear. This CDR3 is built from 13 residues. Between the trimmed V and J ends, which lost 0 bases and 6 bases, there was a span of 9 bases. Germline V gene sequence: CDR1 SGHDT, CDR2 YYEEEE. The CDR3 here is CASSLGGLAEAFF. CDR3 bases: TGTGCCAGCAGCTTGGGAGGATTGGCTGAAGCTTTCTTT.

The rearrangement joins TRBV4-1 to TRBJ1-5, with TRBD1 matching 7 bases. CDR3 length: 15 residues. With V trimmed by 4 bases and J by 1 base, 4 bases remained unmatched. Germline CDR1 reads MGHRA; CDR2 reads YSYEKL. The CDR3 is CASSPTGMSNQPQHF. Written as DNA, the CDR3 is TGCGCCAGCAGCCCGACAGGGATGAGCAATCAGCCCCAGCATTTT.

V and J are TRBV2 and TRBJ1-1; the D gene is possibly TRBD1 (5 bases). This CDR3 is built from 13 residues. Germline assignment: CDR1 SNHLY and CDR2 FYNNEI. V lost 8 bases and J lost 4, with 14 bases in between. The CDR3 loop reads CASLRVSATEAFF. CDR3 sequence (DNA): TGTGCCAGCCTCAGGGTCAGCGCCACTGAAGCTTTCTTT.

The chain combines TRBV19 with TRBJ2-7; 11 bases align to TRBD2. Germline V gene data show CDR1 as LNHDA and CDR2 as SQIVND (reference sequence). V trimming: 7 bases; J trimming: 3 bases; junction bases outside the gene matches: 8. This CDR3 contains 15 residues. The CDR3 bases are TGTGCCAGTACCCCGACTAGCGGGAACCACTACGAGCAGTACTTC. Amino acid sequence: CASTPTSGNHYEQYF.

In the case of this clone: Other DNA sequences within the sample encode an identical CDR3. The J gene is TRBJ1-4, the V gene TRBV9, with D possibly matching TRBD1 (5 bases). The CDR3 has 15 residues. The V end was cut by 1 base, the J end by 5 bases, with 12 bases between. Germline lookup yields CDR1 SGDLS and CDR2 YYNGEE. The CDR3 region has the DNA TGTGCCAGCAGCGTACGCCAGGGTGAGAATGAAAAACTGTTTTTT. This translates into CASSVRQGENEKLFF.

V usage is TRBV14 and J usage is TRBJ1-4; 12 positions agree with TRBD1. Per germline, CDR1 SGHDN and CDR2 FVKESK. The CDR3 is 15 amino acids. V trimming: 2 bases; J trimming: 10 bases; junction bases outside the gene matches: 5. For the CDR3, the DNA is TGTGCCAGCAGCCAAACGGGACAGGGGGCCGGAAAACTGTTTTTT. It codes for CASSQTGQGAGKLFF.

DNA of the CDR3: TGCGCCAGCAGTGCGGGACTAGCCACAGATACGCAGTATTTT. Translating it yields CASSAGLATDTQYF. The V gene is TRBV10-2, the J gene TRBJ2-3, with TRBD2 identical over 9 bases. From germline, CDR1 is WSHSY and CDR2 SAAADI. The V gene end was trimmed by 4 bases and the J gene end by 2 bases; junction bases not matched to a gene: 1. The CDR3 has 14 residues.

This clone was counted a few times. The CDR3 bases are TGTGCCAGCAGTGAATGGGGCAGGGGAAATGAGCAGTTCTTC. Translating it yields CASSEWGRGNEQFF. The chain couples TRBV25-1 to TRBJ2-1; perhaps TRBD1 as D (6 bases). Deletions cut 1 base from V and 7 bases from J, with 11 bases between. The CDR3 is 14 residues long. CDR1 and CDR2 (germline): MGHDK, SYGVNS. The full variable domain, in which reference TRBV25-1 and TRBJ2-1 provide the parts outside the CDR3, is EADIYQTPRYLVIGTGKKITLECSQTMGHDKMYWYQQDPGMELHLIHYSYGVNSTEKGDLSSESTVSRIRTEHFPLTLESARPSHTSQYLCASSEWGRGNEQFFGPGTRLTVL.

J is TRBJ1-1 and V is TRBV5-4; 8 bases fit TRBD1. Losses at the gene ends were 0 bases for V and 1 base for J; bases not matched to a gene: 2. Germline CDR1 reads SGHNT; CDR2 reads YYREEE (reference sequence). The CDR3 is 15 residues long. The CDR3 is CASSLAGTGNTEAFF. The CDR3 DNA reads TGTGCCAGCAGCTTGGCCGGGACAGGGAACACTGAAGCTTTCTTT.